This T cell receptor beta chain derives from a study of shared clonotypes between healthy human individuals. Using immunoSEQ multiplex PCR, the repertoire was profiled, and TCRdb retains in-frame clones only, with some absent. This table holds more than 2,000,000 clones, over 85% found once. V was cut by 5 bases and J by 0 bases, with 8 bases left in between. CDR3 size: 13 residues. Germline CDR1 is SGHTA and CDR2 is FQGNSA. Overall study findings and caveats: Memory subsets generally showed smaller estimated richness than naive subsets did.

Worth noting for this clone: Its cognate antigen is unknown. Other DNA sequences of this sample code for an identical CDR3.

The TCR comes from a man between 18 and 35 years old in good health. Some clones in this sample may be carry-over from other donors' samples. The sequenced sample consisted of naive CD4+ T cells from PBMCs. The subset denotes: CD45RA+ positively selected. V is TRBV7-2 and J is TRBJ2-7; D remains unclear. This CDR3 is CASSPHRSYEQYF. The DNA of the CDR3 is TGTGCCAGCAGCCCCCACCGCTCCTACGAGCAGTACTTC.